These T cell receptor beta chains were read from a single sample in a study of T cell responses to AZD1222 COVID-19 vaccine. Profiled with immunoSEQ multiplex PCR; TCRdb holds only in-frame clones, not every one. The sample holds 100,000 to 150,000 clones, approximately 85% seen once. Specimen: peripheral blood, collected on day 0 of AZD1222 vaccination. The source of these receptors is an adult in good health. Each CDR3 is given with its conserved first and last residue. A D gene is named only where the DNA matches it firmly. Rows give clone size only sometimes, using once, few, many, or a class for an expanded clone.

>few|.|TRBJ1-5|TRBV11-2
TGTGCCAGCAGCTTAATAGGGAGCTCGGGGCAGCCCCAGCATTTT
CASSLIGSSGQPQHF
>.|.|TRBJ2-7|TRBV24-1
TGTGCCACCAGTGATACCGGGACCCCGGGCTACGAGCAGTACTTC
CATSDTGTPGYEQYF
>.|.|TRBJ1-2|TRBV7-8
TGTGCCAGCAGCTTATATAGGGGCACCGACTATGGCTACACCTTC
CASSLYRGTDYGYTF
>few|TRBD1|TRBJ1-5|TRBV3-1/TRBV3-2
TGTGCCAGCAGCCAAGGTACGCAGGGGGGTCAGCCCCAGCATTTT
CASSQGTQGGQPQHF
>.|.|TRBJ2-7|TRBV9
TGTGCCAGCAGCGTAGGGCTAGCCTCCTACGAGCAGTACTTC
CASSVGLASYEQYF
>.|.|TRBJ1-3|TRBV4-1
TGCGCCAGCAGCGCCCAATCCAGGAGCTCTGGAAACACCATATATTTT
CASSAQSRSSGNTIYF
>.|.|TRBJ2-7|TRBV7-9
TGTGCCAGCAGCTTAGGGGAGTACGGTAAGCAGTACTTC
CASSLGEYGKQYF
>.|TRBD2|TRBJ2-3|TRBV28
TGTGCCAGCAGGTACGGGGGGGCCCCTAGCACAGATACGCAGTATTTT
CASRYGGAPSTDTQYF
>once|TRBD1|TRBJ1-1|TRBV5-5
TGTGCCAGCAGCTTCCAGGGGGGCACTGAAGCTTTCTTT
CASSFQGGTEAFF
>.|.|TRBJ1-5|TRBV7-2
TGTGCCAGCAGCCGAGTGTCCCATCAGCCCCAGCATTTT
CASSRVSHQPQHF
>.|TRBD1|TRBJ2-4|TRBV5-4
TGTGCCAGCAGCCCCGACCTGACAGGGACATCCAAAAACATTCAGTACTTC
CASSPDLTGTSKNIQYF
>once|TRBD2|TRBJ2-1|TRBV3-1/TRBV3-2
TGTGCCAGCAGCCTCGGACTAGCCAATGAGCAGTTCTTC
CASSLGLANEQFF
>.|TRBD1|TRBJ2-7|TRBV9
TGTGCCAGCAGCGCCCGGACAGGGACCTACGAGCAGTACTTC
CASSARTGTYEQYF
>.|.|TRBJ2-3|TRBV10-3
TGTGCCATCAGTGAGTCGCGGGGAGGCACAGATACGCAGTATTTT
CAISESRGGTDTQYF
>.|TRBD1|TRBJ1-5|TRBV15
TGTGCCACCAGCAGAGACCCAGGGGGGACCAATCAGCCCCAGCATTTT
CATSRDPGGTNQPQHF
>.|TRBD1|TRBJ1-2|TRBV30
TGTGCCTGGAGCGGGATAGACGGGACAGCTAACTATGGCTACACCTTC
CAWSGIDGTANYGYTF
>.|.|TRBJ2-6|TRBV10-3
TGTGCCATCAGTGACGGGGATCTTAGGGGGGCCAACGTCCTGACTTTC
CAISDGDLRGANVLTF
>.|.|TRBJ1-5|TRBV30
TGTGCCTGGAGTCGTGCGACCGATCAGCCCCAGCATTTT
CAWSRATDQPQHF
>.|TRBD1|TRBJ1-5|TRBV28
TGTGCCAGCAGTCCCCGGACAGGGGGTCGCCAGCCCCAGCATTTT
CASSPRTGGRQPQHF
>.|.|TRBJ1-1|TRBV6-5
TGTGCCAGCAGTTACCTCCCTACAGGGATTAACACTGAAGCTTTCTTT
CASSYLPTGINTEAFF
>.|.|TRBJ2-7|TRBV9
TGTGCCAGCAGCGTAGATGGATCCTACGAGCAGTACTTC
CASSVDGSYEQYF
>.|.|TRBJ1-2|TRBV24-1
TGTGCCACCAGTGACCAGGGCGCCTATGGCTACACCTTC
CATSDQGAYGYTF
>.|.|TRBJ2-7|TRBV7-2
TGTGCCAGCAGCTTCCTGAGTTCAGTGACTACAACCTACGAGCAGTACTTC
CASSFLSSVTTTYEQYF
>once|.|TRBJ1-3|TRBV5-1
TGCGCCAGCAGCTTCGGGGTAGTCGGAAACACCATATATTTT
CASSFGVVGNTIYF
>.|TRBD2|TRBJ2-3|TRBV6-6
TGTGCCAGCAGACGGAGCGGGGGGGGAGATACGCAGTATTTT
CASRRSGGGDTQYF
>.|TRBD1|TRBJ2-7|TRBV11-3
TGTGCCAGCAGCCGGACAGGGTCCACCTACGAGCAGTACTTC
CASSRTGSTYEQYF
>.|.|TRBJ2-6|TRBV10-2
TGCGCCAGCAGCGTACAGGGAGCGGGGAGTTCTGGGGCCAACGTCCTGACTTTC
CASSVQGAGSSGANVLTF
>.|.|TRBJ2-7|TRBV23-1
TGCGCCAGCAGTCAATCGGCGGGCGTCGACGAGCAGTACTTC
CASSQSAGVDEQYF
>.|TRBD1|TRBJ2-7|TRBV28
TGTGCCAGCATTCCCGGGACAGGAGACTACGAGCAGTACTTC
CASIPGTGDYEQYF